These 26 T cell receptor beta chains were all obtained from the same sample, sequenced in a study of blood T cell repertoires in COVID-19. The table came from immunoSEQ multiplex PCR; TCRdb's copy has only in-frame clones and leaves some out. The table records about 420,000 clones, 70% to 90% of them present only once. Sequencing used peripheral blood. The receptors were sampled from a man aged 18 to 30 with COVID-19, enrolled during active disease.

The chain is built from TRBV10-2 and TRBJ1-5, with D tentatively TRBD1 (5 bases). Trimming stripped 3 bases from V and 3 bases from J, with 15 bases between. In germline, CDR1 is WSHSY, CDR2 SAAADI. The CDR3 is 16 residues long. CDR3 sequence: CASSEGLGRANQPQHF. In nucleotides, the CDR3 is TGCGCCAGCAGTGAAGGGCTGGGCAGGGCCAATCAGCCCCAGCATTTT.

The CDR3 spells CASSPKGGRTRTYEQYF. The CDR3 DNA reads as TGTGCCAGCAGCCCCAAAGGCGGGAGAACGAGGACCTACGAGCAGTACTTC. V and J are TRBV3-1 (or the pseudogene TRBV3-2) and TRBJ2-7; TRBD2 aligns across 7 bases. Germline assignment: CDR1 LGHDT and CDR2 YNNKEL (reference sequence). The CDR3 totals 17 residues. The J segment lost 2 bases and the V segment lost 4 bases, leaving 14 bases of the junction unmatched.

This clone was recorded only once. V gene TRBV3-1 (or the pseudogene TRBV3-2) combines with J gene TRBJ2-1, with 11 bases fitting TRBD2. Losses at the gene ends were 3 bases for V and 5 bases for J; bases not matched to a gene: 6. CDR1 and CDR2 from the germline V gene are LGHDT and YNNKEL (reference sequence). CDR3 size: 16 residues. DNA for the CDR3: TGTGCCAGCAGCCAGTTTAGCGGGAGGGCCGACAATGAGCAGTTCTTC. Translation: CASSQFSGRADNEQFF.

The chain links TRBV2 to TRBJ2-1, with D perhaps TRBD2 (5 bases). The CDR3 runs 11 residues. Germline V gene lookup returns CDR1 SNHLY and CDR2 FYNNEI. The CDR3 sequence is CAGRAEREQFF. CDR3 bases: TGTGCTGGGCGAGCGGAGCGGGAGCAGTTCTTC.

A single count supports this clone. This CDR3 is CASSSLGTAYEQYF. CDR3 bases: TGTGCCAGTAGTTCCTTAGGGACAGCCTACGAGCAGTACTTC. V and J are TRBV19 and TRBJ2-7; 7 bases line up with TRBD1. The CDR3 runs to 14 residues. V lost 5 bases, J lost 2 bases, and 6 bases stayed unmatched. CDR1 is LNHDA and CDR2 is SQIVND in the germline V gene (reference sequence).

Regarding this clone: The sample holds other DNA sequences that translate to the same CDR3. The chain combines TRBV5-1 with TRBJ1-2, with D hard to call. CDR1 SGHRS and CDR2 YFSETQ come from the germline V gene. Trimming pared 0 bases from V and 7 bases from J, leaving 10 bases between. The CDR3 length is 13 residues. In DNA, the CDR3 is TGCGCCAGCAGCTTGGGGCAGGCTGGTGGCTACACCTTC. Residues: CASSLGQAGGYTF.

The chain couples TRBV7-6 to TRBJ2-2; tentatively, D is TRBD2 (6 bases). CDR1 and CDR2 (germline): SGHVS, FNYEAQ. V lost 2 bases to trimming and J lost 6 bases, with 16 bases between them. CDR3 length equals 16 residues. The CDR3 reads CASSLPQGREAGELFF. CDR3 bases: TGTGCCAGCAGCTTACCCCAGGGTAGGGAGGCCGGGGAGCTGTTTTTT. Together with reference TRBV7-6 and TRBJ2-2, the CDR3 gives the full variable domain: GAGVSQSPRYKVTKRGQDVALRCDPISGHVSLYWYRQALGQGPEFLTYFNYEAQQDKSGLPNDRFSAERPEGSISTLTIQRTEQRDSAMYRCASSLPQGREAGELFFGEGSRLTVL.

CDR3 sequence reads: CASSSPGTNTEAFF. The DNA for the CDR3 is TGTGCCAGCAGCTCTCCGGGAACAAACACTGAAGCTTTCTTT. The chain couples TRBV7-6 to TRBJ1-1; no reliable D call. Germline assignment: CDR1 SGHVS and CDR2 FNYEAQ. The V gene lost 4 bases and the J gene lost 2 bases, with 11 bases spanning the gap. The CDR3 runs to 14 residues.

The genes are TRBV6-1 and TRBJ1-4; D is uncertain. V was pared by 3 bases and J by 4 bases, with 9 bases between. The germline CDR1 and CDR2 sequences are MNHNS and SASEGT. The CDR3 runs 14 residues. The CDR3 here is CASSDGSFNEKLFF. Written as DNA, the CDR3 is TGTGCCAGCAGTGATGGCTCCTTTAATGAAAAACTGTTTTTT.

The chain couples TRBV27 to TRBJ2-7, with 9 bases lining up with TRBD1. After removal of 8 bases from V and 3 bases from J, the junction contained 5 bases not matched to a gene. Germline V gene data show CDR1 as MNHEY and CDR2 as SMNVEV (reference sequence). The length of the CDR3 is 13 residues. CDR3 nucleotides: TGTGCCAGCCTGGGACAGGGCCACTACGAGCAGTACTTC. Its translation: CASLGQGHYEQYF.

V usage is TRBV6-5 and J usage is TRBJ1-6; TRBD1 is a possible D gene (6 bases). Per germline, CDR1 MNHEY and CDR2 SVGAGI. There are 15 residues in the CDR3. The V gene lost 6 bases and the J gene lost 8 bases, with 17 bases spanning the gap. The CDR3 nucleotides read TGTGCCAGCAGGTTCGGGGGGCCTAGGTATTCACCCCTCCACTTT. This gives the protein CASRFGGPRYSPLHF.

This clone was counted once. The J gene is TRBJ1-1, the V gene TRBV4-1; 8 bases map to TRBD1. The CDR3 is made up of 16 amino acids. Germline V gene data show CDR1 as MGHRA and CDR2 as YSYEKL. V lost 1 base to trimming and J lost 3 bases; unmatched junction nucleotides: 7. Written as DNA, the CDR3 is TGCGCCAGCAGCCAAGTCGGTCGGACAGGGCACACTGAAGCTTTCTTT. Encoded protein: CASSQVGRTGHTEAFF.

The J gene is TRBJ1-2, the V gene TRBV27; D might be TRBD1 (6 bases). Germline-derived CDR1 and CDR2 are MNHEY and SMNVEV (reference sequence). CDR3 length: 14 amino acids. V lost 3 bases, J lost 8 bases, and 16 bases lay in between. The CDR3 protein is CASSLAPQGNGYTF. The CDR3 region has the DNA TGTGCCAGCAGTTTGGCCCCTCAGGGGAACGGCTACACCTTC.

This clone has more than one count but fewer than ten. V and J are TRBV7-9 and TRBJ2-2, with a weak D call TRBD1 (6 bases). The ends were cut back, 0 bases at V and 5 bases at J, with 10 bases in the middle. The CDR3 loop spans 15 amino acids. Germline lookup yields CDR1 SEHNR and CDR2 FQNEAQ (reference sequence). This CDR3 reads CASSLAGGKTGELFF. The CDR3, as DNA: TGTGCCAGCAGCTTAGCTGGGGGCAAGACCGGGGAGCTGTTTTTT.

The chain employs TRBV13 and TRBJ1-1, with D possibly being TRBD1 (5 bases). The CDR3 length is 20 residues. V dropped 0 bases and J dropped 1 base, with 24 bases sitting between them. Germline CDR1 and CDR2: PRHDT and FYEKMQ (reference sequence). CDR3 DNA sequence: TGTGCCAGCAGCTTAGGGGCAGGGAGGGGCCAAGCCACCCCGAACACTGAAGCTTTCTTT. Translation gives CASSLGAGRGQATPNTEAFF. The full variable domain, completed using reference TRBV13 and TRBJ1-1, is AAGVIQSPRHLIKEKRETATLKCYPIPRHDTVYWYQQGPGQDPQFLISFYEKMQSDKGSIPDRFSAQQFSDYHSELNMSSLELGDSALYFCASSLGAGRGQATPNTEAFFGQGTRLTVV.

The chain employs TRBV14 and TRBJ1-4, with 8 bases that match TRBD1. The ends lost 3 bases at V and 11 bases at J; junction bases unmatched: 8. Germline V CDR1 and CDR2: SGHDN, FVKESK. This CDR3 has 14 residues. This CDR3 reads CASSQDRVGGKLFF. CDR3 in DNA: TGTGCCAGCAGCCAGGACAGGGTGGGCGGCAAACTGTTTTTT. Based on the CDR3 plus reference TRBV14 and TRBJ1-4, the full variable domain is EAGVTQFPSHSVIEKGQTVTLRCDPISGHDNLYWYRRVMGKEIKFLLHFVKESKQDESGMPNNRFLAERTGGTYSTLKVQPAELEDSGVYFCASSQDRVGGKLFFGSGTQLSVL.

This rearrangement joins TRBV25-1 to TRBJ2-2; TRBD1 aligns across 8 bases. V lost 7 bases and J lost 5; bases outside the gene matches: 3. Germline V gene data show CDR1 as MGHDK and CDR2 as SYGVNS. The CDR3 totals 13 residues. The CDR3 loop reads CASMNRGTGELFF. For the CDR3, the DNA is TGTGCCAGCATGAACAGGGGGACCGGGGAGCTGTTTTTT.

The V and J genes are TRBV18 and TRBJ2-7, with 8 bases identical to TRBD2. Trimming removed 5 bases from V and 5 bases from J; junction bases left unmatched: 5. The CDR3 sequence is 13 residues long. CDR1 is KGHSH and CDR2 is LQKENI in the germline V gene. The CDR3 sequence is CASSGTRADEQYF. The CDR3 DNA follows: TGTGCCAGCTCAGGGACTAGGGCGGACGAGCAGTACTTC.

This clone was detected only once. The chain couples TRBV7-3 to TRBJ2-5, with TRBD2 identical over 9 bases. Germline values: CDR1 SGHTA, CDR2 FQGTGA. Trimming took 4 bases from V and 0 from J; bases not matched to a gene: 6. The CDR3 runs 16 residues. CDR3: CASSSERGRDQETQYF. The CDR3 nucleotides are TGTGCCAGCAGCTCGGAGCGCGGGAGGGACCAAGAGACCCAGTACTTC.

The V gene is TRBV18, the J gene TRBJ2-6; TRBD2 might be the D (7 bases). V was clipped by 5 bases and J by 2 bases, with 13 bases between them. Germline V CDR1 and CDR2: KGHSH, LQKENI. This CDR3 has 16 residues. CDR3 residues: CASSVSGGTGANVLTF. In DNA, the CDR3 is TGTGCCAGCTCAGTCTCGGGGGGCACTGGGGCCAACGTCCTGACTTTC.

V is TRBV6-6 and J is TRBJ2-3, with D possibly TRBD2 on 6 matching bases. CDR3 length equals 15 residues. Trimming removed 2 bases from V and 2 bases from J, with 11 bases in between. Germline V CDR1 and CDR2: MNHNY, SVGAGI (reference sequence). As DNA, the CDR3 is TGTGCCAGCAGTTACGTCAGGACTACCACAGATACGCAGTATTTT. The encoded protein is CASSYVRTTTDTQYF.

V gene TRBV5-1 combines with J gene TRBJ2-3, with a possible D match to TRBD2 (5 bases). From germline, CDR1 is SGHRS and CDR2 YFSETQ. V lost 2 bases, J lost 2 bases, and 9 bases lay in between. The CDR3 runs to 14 residues. The CDR3 loop is CASSFRRDTDTQYF. CDR3 nucleotides: TGCGCCAGCAGCTTCCGCCGGGACACAGATACGCAGTATTTT.

The chain combines TRBV5-5 with TRBJ2-1; 11 bases are a match to TRBD2. The length of the CDR3 is 15 residues. Germline values: CDR1 SGHKS, CDR2 YYEKEE (reference sequence). V lost 2 bases and J lost 4; bases outside the gene matches: 2. The CDR3 is CASSLTSGGYNEQFF. The CDR3 coding sequence is TGTGCCAGCAGCTTAACTAGCGGGGGTTACAATGAGCAGTTCTTC.

The rearrangement uses TRBV2 and TRBJ1-5; 10 nucleotides agree with TRBD1. The CDR3 has 15 residues. J was trimmed by 4 bases and V by 3 bases; bases with no gene match: 3. Looked up from germline, CDR1 is SNHLY and CDR2 is FYNNEI. The CDR3 loop is CASSDPGQGNQPQHF. The CDR3 nucleotides are TGTGCCAGCAGTGACCCGGGACAGGGGAATCAGCCCCAGCATTTT. Looking up the rest from reference TRBV2 and TRBJ1-5 gives the full variable domain: EPEVTQTPSHQVTQMGQEVILRCVPISNHLYFYWYRQILGQKVEFLVSFYNNEISEKSEIFDDQFSVERPDGSNFTLKIRSTKLEDSAMYFCASSDPGQGNQPQHFGDGTRLSIL.

The chain has TRBV24-1 and TRBJ2-3, with D unclear. The CDR3 length is 14 residues. In germline, CDR1 is KGHDR, CDR2 SFDVKD. Trimming took off 4 bases at V and 6 bases at J, with 13 bases between the two ends. The CDR3 DNA sequence: TGTGCCACCAGTGACGCCCTGGAGCTTGATACGCAGTATTTT. It codes for CATSDALELDTQYF.

This clone showed up just once. The chain combines TRBV5-4 with TRBJ2-3; D call uncertain. The CDR3 has 14 residues. Germline CDR1 reads SGHNT; CDR2 reads YYREEE (reference sequence). The V end lost 0 bases, the J end lost 3 bases, and 8 bases lay between the germline ends. CDR3: CASSLEHVTDTQYF. The CDR3, as DNA: TGTGCCAGCAGCTTGGAGCACGTAACAGATACGCAGTATTTT.